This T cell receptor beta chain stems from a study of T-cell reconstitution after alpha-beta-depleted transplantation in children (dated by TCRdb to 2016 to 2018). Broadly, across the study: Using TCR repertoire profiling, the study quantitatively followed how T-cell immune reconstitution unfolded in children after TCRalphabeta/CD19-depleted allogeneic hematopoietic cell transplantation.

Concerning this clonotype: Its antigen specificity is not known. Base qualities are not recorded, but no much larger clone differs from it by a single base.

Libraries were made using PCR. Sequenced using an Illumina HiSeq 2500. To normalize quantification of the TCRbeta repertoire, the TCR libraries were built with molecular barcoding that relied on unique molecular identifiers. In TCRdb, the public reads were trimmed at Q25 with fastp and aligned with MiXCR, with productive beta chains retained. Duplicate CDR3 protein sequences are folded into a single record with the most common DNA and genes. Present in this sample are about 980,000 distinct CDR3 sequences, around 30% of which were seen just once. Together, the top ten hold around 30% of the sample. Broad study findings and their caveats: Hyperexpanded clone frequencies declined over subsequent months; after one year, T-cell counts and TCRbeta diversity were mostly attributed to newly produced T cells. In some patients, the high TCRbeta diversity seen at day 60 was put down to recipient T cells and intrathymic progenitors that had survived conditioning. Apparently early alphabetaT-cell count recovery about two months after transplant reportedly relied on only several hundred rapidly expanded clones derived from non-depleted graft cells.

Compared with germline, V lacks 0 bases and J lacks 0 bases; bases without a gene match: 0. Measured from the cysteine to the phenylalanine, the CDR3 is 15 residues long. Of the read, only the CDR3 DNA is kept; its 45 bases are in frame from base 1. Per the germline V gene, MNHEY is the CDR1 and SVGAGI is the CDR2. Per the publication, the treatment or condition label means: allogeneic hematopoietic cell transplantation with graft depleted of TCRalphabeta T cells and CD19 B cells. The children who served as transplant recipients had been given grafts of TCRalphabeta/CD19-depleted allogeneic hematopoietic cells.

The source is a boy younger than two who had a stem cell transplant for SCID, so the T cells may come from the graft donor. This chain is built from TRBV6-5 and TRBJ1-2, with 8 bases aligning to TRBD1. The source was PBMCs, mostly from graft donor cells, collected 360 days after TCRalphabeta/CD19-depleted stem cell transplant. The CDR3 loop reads CASSYSQGANYGYTF. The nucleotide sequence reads TGTGCCAGCAGTTACTCACAGGGGGCTAACTATGGCTACACCTTC.